This T cell receptor beta chain came from a study of blood T cells in healthy people across ages. Study-wide results and limits: Expanded clonotype changes were possibly confounded by unknown donor CMV status.

A J-beta primer mix and a sample-barcoded 5' primer were used in a second PCR of roughly 6 to 11 cycles. Each cDNA molecule received a tag from a template-switch adaptor that had 12 random nucleotides. TCRdb redid the calling of the 5' RACE reads with MiXCR, one entry per CDR3 protein. The table shows about 930,000 distinct CDR3 sequences, with 25% to 35% occurring only once. The V gene lost 2 bases and the J gene lost 4 bases, with 11 bases spanning the gap. Germline V gene data show CDR1 as MNHEY and CDR2 as SVGAGI. CDR3 size: 14 residues. There are a few counts of this clonotype. What it binds is unknown. These data also formed part of another study, on T cells of mothers and their children.

This sequence originates from a woman aged 40 to 55 in good health. The chain uses TRBV6-5 and TRBJ1-1; D gene uncertain. The source material was blood. In DNA, the CDR3 is TGTGCCAGCAGTTACGGGTCGGCCGGCACTGAAGCTTTCTTT. It yields the protein CASSYGSAGTEAFF.